The 7 T cell receptor beta chains given below trace back to one sample, sequenced in a study of blood T cells in healthy people across ages. Using a J-beta primer mix together with a sample-barcoded 5' primer, a second PCR was run for roughly 7 to 11 cycles. TCRdb ran MiXCR on the 5' RACE reads and lists one entry per CDR3 protein. Among some 1,500,000 distinct CDR3 sequences listed, under 55% were seen once. Sequencing was carried out using blood. The receptor set was obtained from a woman under 30 in good health.

V gene TRBV6-2 or TRBV6-3 combines with J gene TRBJ2-7, with 9 bases identical to TRBD1. Germline trimming cut 2 bases from V and 5 bases from J; bases unmatched to any gene: 10. The germline V gene encodes CDR1 MNHEY and CDR2 SVGEGT. The CDR3 extends over 16 amino acids. The CDR3 reads CASSYATGGNEDEQYF. In nucleotides, the CDR3 is TGTGCCAGCAGTTACGCTACAGGGGGCAATGAGGACGAGCAGTACTTC.

This rearrangement joins TRBV5-1 to TRBJ2-3; no clear D gene. Germline loops: CDR1 SGHRS, CDR2 YFSETQ. The CDR3 sequence is 15 residues long. The ends were cut back, 1 base at V and 3 bases at J, with 12 bases in the middle. The chain's CDR3 is CASSLSHPGTDTQYF. The CDR3, as DNA: TGCGCCAGCAGCTTGAGCCACCCTGGGACAGATACGCAGTATTTT. The full variable domain, in which reference TRBV5-1 and TRBJ2-3 provide the parts outside the CDR3, is KAGVTQTPRYLIKTRGQQVTLSCSPISGHRSVSWYQQTPGQGLQFLFEYFSETQRNKGNFPGRFSGRQFSNSRSEMNVSTLELGDSALYLCASSLSHPGTDTQYFGPGTRLTVL.

The DNA of the CDR3 is TGTGCCAGCATCCCCCGGCAGGGGGCTAATGAGCAGTTCTTC. Residues: CASIPRQGANEQFF. The rearrangement links TRBV7-2 to TRBJ2-1; 8 bases agree with TRBD1. V lost 7 bases to trimming and J lost 7 bases; unmatched junction nucleotides: 9. The CDR3 totals 14 residues. The germline gives CDR1 SGHTA, CDR2 FQGNSA.

The table lists this clonotype with many counts. This sequence joins TRBV12-3 or TRBV12-4 and TRBJ1-2; no clear D gene. The CDR3 consists of 12 residues. The V end lost 2 bases, the J end lost 7 bases, and 8 bases lay between the germline ends. CDR3 DNA: TGTGCCAGCAGTTTAACAGCTGGTGGCTACACCTTC. It specifies CASSLTAGGYTF.

This chain joins TRBV6-2 or TRBV6-3 and TRBJ1-2; D may be TRBD1 (5 bases). Germline V gene lookup returns CDR1 MNHEY and CDR2 SVGEGT. V lost 6 bases to trimming and J lost 7 bases, with 21 bases between them. The CDR3 consists of 15 residues. The CDR3 spells CASRDSTGEYAGYTF. CDR3 bases: TGTGCCAGCAGAGACTCGACGGGGGAATACGCTGGCTACACCTTC.

As for this clonotype: A much larger clone lies one base from this, so it may be a read error. This chain connects TRBV6-2 or TRBV6-3 to TRBJ2-7, with TRBD2 matching over 11 bases. The V gene's germline CDR1 is MNHEY and CDR2 SVGEGT. V shed 6 bases, J shed 7 bases, and the junction held 8 bases outside the gene matches. CDR3 length equals 14 residues. The CDR3 reads CASSWTSGPNEQYF. For the CDR3, the DNA is TGTGCCAGCAGCTGGACTAGCGGGCCCAATGAGCAGTACTTC.

V and J are TRBV7-9 and TRBJ1-2; D is uncertain. Trimming removed 5 bases from V and 0 bases from J, with 10 bases in between. From germline, CDR1 is SEHNR and CDR2 FQNEAQ (reference sequence). This CDR3 has 14 amino acids. CDR3 in DNA: TGTGCCAGCAGCCGTCTAGCTACTAACTATGGCTACACCTTC. Encoded protein: CASSRLATNYGYTF.